This TCR beta chain was documented in a study of T cells in Graves' hyperthyroidism and ophthalmopathy. This clonotype was recorded at least ten times. The source material, RNA transcripts, was used to amplify TCR beta CDR3 regions. A set of HTBI primers served as the primers for a first-round RT-PCR of the TCR CDR3. TCRdb independently ran MiXCR on the multiplex PCR reads; one entry per CDR3 protein. This table has 500,000 to 700,000 distinct CDR3 sequences, 16% appearing once. The sequencing sample was made of blood. The sequence derives from a woman between 18 and 29 years old with Graves' hyperthyroidism.

CDR3 sequence: CASTKLAGGPRYYYEQYF. DNA of the CDR3: TGTGCCAGCACCAAACTAGCGGGAGGGCCCCGCTACTACTACGAGCAGTACTTC. The chain uses TRBV12-3 or TRBV12-4 and TRBJ2-7; 13 positions match TRBD2. The trim removed 7 bases at V and 3 bases at J, leaving 15 bases unmatched. The CDR3 has 18 amino acids.